These T cell receptor beta chains were read from a single sample in a study of radiation and T cells in renal cell carcinoma. Using immunoSEQ multiplex PCR, the repertoire was profiled, and TCRdb retains in-frame clones only, with some absent. The sample holds about 140,000 clones, 83% seen once. Source: blood, taken from a patient whose treatment included radiotherapy and nephrectomy. These receptors all come from a woman in her fifties or sixties with renal cell carcinoma. Each CDR3 is given with its conserved first and last residue. A D gene is named only where the DNA matches it firmly. Rows may omit the clone size; those that give it use once, few, many or a size class.

TRBV6-5	TRBJ1-1	NA	NA	TGTGCCAGCAGTTACTCGAGTTTCTGGATAGCTGAAGCTTTCTTT	CASSYSSFWIAEAFF
TRBV6-5	TRBJ1-5	NA	TRBD1	TGTGCCAGCAGGCGTGGGACAGTCAATCAGCCCCAGCATTTT	CASRRGTVNQPQHF
TRBV7-9	TRBJ1-6	NA	TRBD1	TGTGCCAGCAGCATAGGAGCCTTCGGGACAGAGAAAAATTCACCCCTCCACTTT	CASSIGAFGTEKNSPLHF
TRBV12-1	TRBJ2-7	once	NA	TGTGCCAGCAGCGCGATCCGAGGGGAGCAGTACTTC	CASSAIRGEQYF
TRBV7-2	TRBJ1-1	NA	NA	TGTGCCAGCAGCCCCGGGACGGTGAACACTGAAGCTTTCTTT	CASSPGTVNTEAFF
TRBV4-3	TRBJ2-3	NA	NA	TGCGCCAGCAGCCAGAACTCCCGGACTCCCGGCGTTGATACGCAGTATTTT	CASSQNSRTPGVDTQYF
TRBV5-1	TRBJ2-7	NA	NA	TGCGCCACCGCCCTTAGGAAGGGCAGGTACGAGCAGTACTTC	CATALRKGRYEQYF
TRBV6-1	TRBJ2-3	NA	NA	TGTGCCAGCAGTGTGAATCGCGGAGCCAGCACAGATACGCAGTATTTT	CASSVNRGASTDTQYF
TRBV7-2	TRBJ1-5	NA	NA	TGTGCCAGCAGTTATAGCAATCAGCCCCAGCATTTT	CASSYSNQPQHF
TRBV2	TRBJ2-7	NA	NA	TGTGCCAGCAGTGAAGTAAGCTACGAGCAGTACTTC	CASSEVSYEQYF
TRBV2	TRBJ1-2	NA	TRBD1	TGTGCCAGCAGTGGGGACAGGGAGGAGGATGGCTACACCTTC	CASSGDREEDGYTF
TRBV6-6	TRBJ1-1	NA	NA	TGTGCCAGCAGTTCCCCCGGGAGGTCGAACACTGAAGCTTTCTTT	CASSSPGRSNTEAFF
TRBV28	TRBJ1-1	NA	NA	TGTGCCAGCATCGTAGGGGGGTGGGCTTTCTTT	CASIVGGWAFF
TRBV19	TRBJ1-1	NA	NA	TGTGCCAGTAGTATTTGGACGGGTCGGACTGAAGCTTTCTTT	CASSIWTGRTEAFF
TRBV7-3	TRBJ2-6	NA	TRBD1	TGTGCCAGCAGCTCGGGACAGGGGGCGTTCTCTGGGGCCAACGTCCTGACTTTC	CASSSGQGAFSGANVLTF
TRBV9	TRBJ2-3	NA	TRBD2	TGTGCCAGCAGTCAACTAGCGGGAGCGGGCCCAGATACGCAGTATTTT	CASSQLAGAGPDTQYF
TRBV5-6	TRBJ2-7	NA	NA	TGTGCCAGCACAGAGGGTCTTCGGGACGAGCAGTACTTC	CASTEGLRDEQYF
TRBV5-6	TRBJ2-3	NA	NA	TGTGCCAGCAGCAGTACAGGGAGGGATACGCAGTATTTT	CASSSTGRDTQYF
TRBV7-7	TRBJ2-1	NA	NA	TGTGCCAGCAGCCGCCGGGACAATGATGAGCAGTTCTTC	CASSRRDNDEQFF
TRBV10-3	TRBJ1-3	NA	TRBD1	TGTGCCATCAAGGGGGCAGGGCCTGGACTCTTTGGAAACACCATATATTTT	CAIKGAGPGLFGNTIYF
TRBV28	TRBJ1-4	NA	TRBD1	TGTGCCAGCAGTAATCAGGACAGGAATGAAAAACTGTTTTTT	CASSNQDRNEKLFF
TRBV7-8	TRBJ1-1	NA	TRBD1	TGTGCCAGCAGCTTAGACGGAGGACAGGAGGCTGAAGCTTTCTTT	CASSLDGGQEAEAFF
TRBV5-5	TRBJ1-2	NA	NA	TGTGCCAGCAGCTTGGGGCACGAGGGCTACACCTTC	CASSLGHEGYTF
TRBV5-6	TRBJ1-2	NA	NA	TGTGCCAGCAGCTCCGGGATGGCCCCTTATGGCTACACCTTC	CASSSGMAPYGYTF
TRBV19	TRBJ1-1	NA	NA	TGTGCCAGTAGTCCCTCCTTAGACACTGAAGCTTTCTTT	CASSPSLDTEAFF
TRBV15	TRBJ2-7	NA	TRBD1	TGTGCCACCAGCTCACCGTCTGACAGGGGCTCCTACGAGCAGTACTTC	CATSSPSDRGSYEQYF
TRBV2	TRBJ1-3	NA	NA	TGTGCCAGCAGTAGGGATTCTGGAAACACCATATATTTT	CASSRDSGNTIYF
TRBV19	TRBJ1-2	few	NA	TGTGCCAGTAGTATAGGCAAGGGGTATGGCTACACCTTC	CASSIGKGYGYTF
TRBV6-5	TRBJ1-5	NA	NA	TGTGCCACCCTAGGGGATCAGCCCCAGCATTTT	CATLGDQPQHF
TRBV5-1	TRBJ1-6	NA	NA	TGCGCCAGCTCTCTTCAGGGGTCCTATAATTCACCCCTCCACTTT	CASSLQGSYNSPLHF
TRBV9	TRBJ2-1	NA	TRBD2	TGTGCCAGCAGCGTAGCTAGCGGGCCCTACAATGAGCAGTTCTTC	CASSVASGPYNEQFF
TRBV5-1	TRBJ2-5	NA	NA	TGCGCCAGCAGCTCCCGACAAATACAAGAGACCCAGTACTTC	CASSSRQIQETQYF
TRBV27	TRBJ2-5	NA	NA	TGTGCCAGCAGTTTGGGAGAGACCCAGTACTTC	CASSLGETQYF
TRBV7-9	TRBJ2-7	NA	NA	TGTGCCAGCAGCACGCAAGGGGGGATCGAGCAGTACTTC	CASSTQGGIEQYF
TRBV2	TRBJ2-1	NA	NA	TGTGCCAGCACCAGGGTCACCTACAATGAGCAGTTCTTC	CASTRVTYNEQFF
TRBV15	TRBJ1-1	NA	NA	TGTGCCACCAGCTTCTGGGGAACTGAAGCTTTCTTT	CATSFWGTEAFF
TRBV7-9	TRBJ1-5	NA	TRBD1	TGTGCCAGCAGCGCTTCAGGGGGCTTCAATCAGCCCCAGCATTTT	CASSASGGFNQPQHF
TRBV10-3	TRBJ2-5	NA	NA	TGTGCCATAGGGGGGGGCGAGACCCAGTACTTC	CAIGGGETQYF
TRBV4-1	TRBJ1-4	NA	TRBD1	TGCGCCAGCAGCCTGACAGGGGCAACTAATGAAAAACTGTTTTTT	CASSLTGATNEKLFF
TRBV18	TRBJ2-7	once	NA	TGTGCCAGCTCACCCGCCACTCGAGAGCAGTACTTC	CASSPATREQYF
TRBV2	TRBJ1-6	NA	NA	TGTGCCAGCAGTGAAGCGTGGCCGGATTCACCCCTCCACTTT	CASSEAWPDSPLHF
TRBV6-1	TRBJ2-7	NA	NA	TGTGCCAGCAGAAGTACCCCGGGGGCGGCCTACGAGCAGTACTTC	CASRSTPGAAYEQYF
TRBV18	TRBJ1-3	few	NA	TGTGCCAGCTCACTACAACAGGGTGACACCATATATTTT	CASSLQQGDTIYF
TRBV7-9	TRBJ2-5	NA	NA	TGTGCCAGCAGCCGCCGGGAGACCCAGTACTTC	CASSRRETQYF
TRBV19	TRBJ2-3	NA	NA	TGTGCCATCCGAAGGGCTAGCACAGATACGCAGTATTTT	CAIRRASTDTQYF
TRBV6-1	TRBJ2-2	NA	NA	TGTGCCAGCAGGTTACCGAACACCGGGGAGCTGTTTTTT	CASRLPNTGELFF
TRBV7-2	TRBJ2-7	NA	NA	TGTGCCAGCAGCCTTCAGTCTGGGACCGTAGGCTACGAGCAGTACTTC	CASSLQSGTVGYEQYF
TRBV6-5	TRBJ2-2	NA	NA	TGTGCCAGCAGTTTTATGCTTTTTACCGGGGAGCTGTTTTTT	CASSFMLFTGELFF
TRBV4-2	TRBJ2-2	NA	NA	TGTGCCAGCAGCCAAAAAAGCAGGGGAACCGGGGAGCTGTTTTTT	CASSQKSRGTGELFF
TRBV14	TRBJ2-5	few	TRBD2	TGTGCCAGCAGCCTCCTGGGACTAGCCCCAGAGACCCAGTACTTC	CASSLLGLAPETQYF
TRBV7-2	TRBJ2-7	NA	NA	TGTGCCAGCAGTCTCAGGGGTTTAAGCTCCTACGAGCAGTACTTC	CASSLRGLSSYEQYF
TRBV19	TRBJ2-1	few	TRBD1	TGTGCCAGTAGTCCCCCCGGGCAGGGGGTTAACAATGAGCAGTTCTTC	CASSPPGQGVNNEQFF
TRBV5-5	TRBJ2-1	NA	NA	TGTGCCAGCAGCACACAATGGGGGGCCTACAATGAGCAGTTCTTC	CASSTQWGAYNEQFF
TRBV19	TRBJ1-5	NA	NA	TGTGCCAGTCGCGGGATCGGAGGTCAGCCCCAGCATTTT	CASRGIGGQPQHF